This TCR beta chain was sequenced in a study of blood T cell repertoires in COVID-19. As for the study in general: The United States, Italy and Spain were the sources of the acute and convalescent COVID-19 samples.

Here immunoSEQ multiplex PCR was the method, and the copy in TCRdb shows in-frame clones only, minus some. This table holds roughly 250,000 clones, roughly nine tenths found once. Ages ranged from about 18 to 100 years, with residence in 24 US areas. Assignment of participants to cohorts was predicated upon participant-reported clinical history. The CDR3 runs to 17 residues. Trimming cost V 0 bases and J 0 bases, with 11 bases left between them. The germline gives CDR1 KGHSH, CDR2 LQKENI. The source material was PBMCs or T cells enriched from blood (not recorded which). The genes are TRBV18 and TRBJ2-2, with unresolved D. The sequence derives from a woman aged 25 to 45 with acute COVID-19. The CDR3 reads CASSPPPFFPNTGELFF. The CDR3 nucleotides read TGTGCCAGCTCACCACCCCCTTTTTTTCCGAACACCGGGGAGCTGTTTTTT.